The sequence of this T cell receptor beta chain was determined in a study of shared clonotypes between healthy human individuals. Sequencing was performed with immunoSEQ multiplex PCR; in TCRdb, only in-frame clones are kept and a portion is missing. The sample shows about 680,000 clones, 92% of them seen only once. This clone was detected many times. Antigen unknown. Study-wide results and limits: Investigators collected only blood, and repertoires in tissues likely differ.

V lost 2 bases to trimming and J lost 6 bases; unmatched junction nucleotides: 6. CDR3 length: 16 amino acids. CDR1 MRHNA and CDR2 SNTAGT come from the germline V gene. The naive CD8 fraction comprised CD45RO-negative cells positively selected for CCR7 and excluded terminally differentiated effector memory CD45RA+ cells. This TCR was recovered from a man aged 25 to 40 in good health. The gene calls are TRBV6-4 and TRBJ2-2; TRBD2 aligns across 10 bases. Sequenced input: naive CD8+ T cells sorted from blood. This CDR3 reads CASSDGASGSPGELFF. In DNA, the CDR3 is TGTGCCAGCAGTGACGGAGCTAGCGGGAGCCCCGGGGAGCTGTTTTTT.